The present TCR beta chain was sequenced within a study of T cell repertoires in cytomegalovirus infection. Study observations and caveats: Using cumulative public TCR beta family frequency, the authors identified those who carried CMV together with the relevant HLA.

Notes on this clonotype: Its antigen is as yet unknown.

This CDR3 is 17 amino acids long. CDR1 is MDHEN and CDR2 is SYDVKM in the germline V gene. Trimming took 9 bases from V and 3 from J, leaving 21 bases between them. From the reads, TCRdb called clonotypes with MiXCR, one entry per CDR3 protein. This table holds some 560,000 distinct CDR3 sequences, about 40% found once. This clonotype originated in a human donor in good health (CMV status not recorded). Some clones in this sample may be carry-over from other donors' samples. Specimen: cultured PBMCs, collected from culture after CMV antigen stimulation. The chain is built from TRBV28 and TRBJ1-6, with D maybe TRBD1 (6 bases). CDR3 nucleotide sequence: TGTGCCAGTAAACAGGGTACCCGGGTTGTCTATAATTCACCCCTCCACTTT. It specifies CASKQGTRVVYNSPLHF. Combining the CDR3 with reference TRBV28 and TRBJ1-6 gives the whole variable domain DVKVTQSSRYLVKRTGEKVFLECVQDMDHENMFWYRQDPGLGLRLIYFSYDVKMKEKGDIPEGYSVSREKKERFSLILESASTNQTSMYLCASKQGTRVVYNSPLHFGNGTRLTVT.